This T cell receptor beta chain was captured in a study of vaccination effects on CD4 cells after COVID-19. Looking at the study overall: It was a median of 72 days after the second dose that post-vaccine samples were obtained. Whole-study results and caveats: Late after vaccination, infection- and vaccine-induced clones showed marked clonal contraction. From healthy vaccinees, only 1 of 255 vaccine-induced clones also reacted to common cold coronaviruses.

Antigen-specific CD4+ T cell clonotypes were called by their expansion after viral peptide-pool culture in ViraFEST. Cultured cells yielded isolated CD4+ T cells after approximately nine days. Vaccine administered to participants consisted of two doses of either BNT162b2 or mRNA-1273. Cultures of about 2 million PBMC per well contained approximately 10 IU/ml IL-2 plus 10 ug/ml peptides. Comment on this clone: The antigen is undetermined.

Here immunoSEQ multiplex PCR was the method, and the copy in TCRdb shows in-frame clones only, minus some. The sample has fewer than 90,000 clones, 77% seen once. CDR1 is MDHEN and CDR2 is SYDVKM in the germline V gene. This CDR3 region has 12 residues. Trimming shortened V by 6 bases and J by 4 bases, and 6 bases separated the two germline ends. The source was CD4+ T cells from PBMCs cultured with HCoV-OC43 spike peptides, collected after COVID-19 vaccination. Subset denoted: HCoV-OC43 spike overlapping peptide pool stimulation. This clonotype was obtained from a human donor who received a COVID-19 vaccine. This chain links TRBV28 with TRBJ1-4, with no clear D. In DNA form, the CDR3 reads TGTGCCAGCAGGACTAGTAATGAAAAACTGTTTTTT. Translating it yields CASRTSNEKLFF. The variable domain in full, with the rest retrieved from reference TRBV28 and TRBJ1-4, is DVKVTQSSRYLVKRTGEKVFLECVQDMDHENMFWYRQDPGLGLRLIYFSYDVKMKEKGDIPEGYSVSREKKERFSLILESASTNQTSMYLCASRTSNEKLFFGSGTQLSVL.